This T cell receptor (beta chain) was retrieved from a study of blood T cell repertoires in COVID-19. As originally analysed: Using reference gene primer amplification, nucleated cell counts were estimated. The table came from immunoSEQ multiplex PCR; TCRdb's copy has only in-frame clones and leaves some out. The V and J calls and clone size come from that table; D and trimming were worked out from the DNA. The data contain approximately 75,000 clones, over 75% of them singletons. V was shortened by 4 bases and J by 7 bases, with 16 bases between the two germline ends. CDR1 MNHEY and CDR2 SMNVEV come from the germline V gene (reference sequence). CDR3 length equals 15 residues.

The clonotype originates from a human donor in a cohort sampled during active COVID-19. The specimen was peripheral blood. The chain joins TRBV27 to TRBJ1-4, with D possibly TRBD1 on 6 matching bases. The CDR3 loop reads CASSSDRLRFEKLFF. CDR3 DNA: TGTGCCAGCAGTTCCGACAGGCTGAGATTTGAAAAACTGTTTTTT.